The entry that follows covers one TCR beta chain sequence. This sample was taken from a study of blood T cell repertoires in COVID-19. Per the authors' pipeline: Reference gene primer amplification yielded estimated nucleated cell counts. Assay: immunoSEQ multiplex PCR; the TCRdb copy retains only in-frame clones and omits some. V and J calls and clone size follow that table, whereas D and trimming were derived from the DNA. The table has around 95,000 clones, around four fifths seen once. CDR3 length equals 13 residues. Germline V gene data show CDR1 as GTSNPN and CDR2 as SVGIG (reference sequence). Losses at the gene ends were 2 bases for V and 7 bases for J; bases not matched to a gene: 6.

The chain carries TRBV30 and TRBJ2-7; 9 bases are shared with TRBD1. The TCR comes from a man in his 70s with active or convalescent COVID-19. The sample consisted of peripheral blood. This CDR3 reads CAWSRGQGREQYF. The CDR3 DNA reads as TGTGCCTGGAGTAGGGGACAGGGCCGTGAGCAGTACTTC.